These 25 T cell receptor beta chains originate from one sample sequenced in a study of blood T cell repertoires in COVID-19. The assay was immunoSEQ multiplex PCR, and TCRdb's table has in-frame clones only and misses some. This table holds over 250,000 clones, 75% to 90% found once. The sample taken for sequencing was peripheral blood. Source of these receptors: a man between 45 and 60 years old with acute or convalescent COVID-19.

This clone was seen only once. J is TRBJ2-7 and V is TRBV6-5; a possible D gene is TRBD1 (5 bases). The ends were cut back, 8 bases at V and 6 bases at J, with 14 bases in the middle. Germline values: CDR1 MNHEY, CDR2 SVGAGI. The CDR3 consists of 12 residues. The DNA for the CDR3 is TGTGCCAGCTTCTCTCGTGGGGCCGAGCAGTACTTC. As protein: CASFSRGAEQYF.

The chain's CDR3 is CASSPGTATDTQYF. The CDR3, as DNA: TGCGCCAGCAGCCCGGGGACAGCCACAGATACGCAGTATTTT. V is TRBV5-1 and J is TRBJ2-3, with 7 bases matching TRBD1. V trimming: 4 bases; J trimming: 2 bases; junction bases outside the gene matches: 4. Germline V lookup: CDR1 SGHRS, CDR2 YFSETQ. This CDR3 comprises 14 residues.

This clone was observed once. The CDR3 sequence: CASSTGLGNEKLFF. The CDR3 DNA is TGTGCCAGTAGTACGGGACTCGGAAATGAAAAACTGTTTTTT. The J gene is TRBJ1-4, the V gene TRBV19; the D gene is possibly TRBD1 (5 bases). The V end lost 4 bases, the J end lost 5 bases, and 11 bases lay between the germline ends. The CDR3 consists of 14 residues. Germline V gene sequence: CDR1 LNHDA, CDR2 SQIVND (reference sequence).

CDR3 nucleotides: TGTGCCAGCAGCCAAGCGGGACACCACTCCTACAATGAGCAGTTCTTC. This sequence encodes CASSQAGHHSYNEQFF. The rearrangement links TRBV3-1 (or the pseudogene TRBV3-2) to TRBJ2-1; weak D call: TRBD1 (6 bases). Between the trimmed V and J ends, which lost 1 base and 0 bases, there was a span of 10 bases. CDR1 is LGHDT, CDR2 YNNKEL, per germline (reference sequence). The CDR3 length is 16 residues.

CDR3 bases: TGCGCCAGCAGCCCCGGGACTAGGGCTGAGCAGTTCTTC. Its protein is CASSPGTRAEQFF. The rearrangement joins TRBV5-1 to TRBJ2-1; TRBD2 aligns across 8 bases. The CDR3 extends over 13 amino acids. CDR1 and CDR2 from the germline V gene are SGHRS and YFSETQ. Trimming took 4 bases from V and 9 from J; bases not matched to a gene: 6. Using reference TRBV5-1 and TRBJ2-1 for the parts outside the CDR3, the full variable domain is KAGVTQTPRYLIKTRGQQVTLSCSPISGHRSVSWYQQTPGQGLQFLFEYFSETQRNKGNFPGRFSGRQFSNSRSEMNVSTLELGDSALYLCASSPGTRAEQFFGPGTRLTVL.

The chain links TRBV19 to TRBJ2-3; D possibly corresponds to TRBD2 (7 bases). V lost 7 bases and J lost 4, with 21 bases in between. The CDR3 is 16 amino acids. Germline V lookup: CDR1 LNHDA, CDR2 SQIVND (reference sequence). In DNA form, the CDR3 reads TGTGCCAGTACTCCGGGACGGGGGGCGCATTCAGATACGCAGTATTTT. It yields the protein CASTPGRGAHSDTQYF.

The chain recombines TRBV30 with TRBJ1-5; no clear D. The CDR3 consists of 12 residues. Germline assignment: CDR1 GTSNPN and CDR2 SVGIG (reference sequence). V was pared by 0 bases and J by 6 bases, with 6 bases between. The CDR3 DNA reads TGTGCCTGGAGTGTTGGGCGTCAGCCCCAGCATTTT. Translated, it gives CAWSVGRQPQHF.

The chain joins TRBV30 to TRBJ1-4; unclear D gene. Trimming shortened V by 0 bases and J by 1 base, and 9 bases separated the two germline ends. The CDR3 loop spans 15 amino acids. Germline values: CDR1 GTSNPN, CDR2 SVGIG (reference sequence). The CDR3 here is CAWSVLRGTNEKLFF. CDR3 nucleotides: TGTGCCTGGAGTGTACTTCGGGGAACTAATGAAAAACTGTTTTTT.

This chain links TRBV5-3 with TRBJ1-5; D call uncertain. TRBV5-3 qualifies as an ORF whose function is uncertain. With 5 bases removed from V and 0 bases from J, the gap between germline ends came to 18 bases. CDR3 size: 17 residues. CDR3 sequence: CARRSLLAPDSNQPQHF. The CDR3 coding sequence is TGTGCCAGAAGATCCCTCTTGGCTCCCGATAGCAATCAGCCCCAGCATTTT.

V usage is TRBV3-1 (or the pseudogene TRBV3-2) and J usage is TRBJ1-5; D perhaps matches TRBD1 (6 bases). Germline V CDR1 and CDR2: LGHDT, YNNKEL (reference sequence). The CDR3 extends over 14 amino acids. Trimming pared 4 bases from V and 0 bases from J, leaving 7 bases between. CDR3 sequence (DNA): TGTGCCAGCAGCCGGGACATTAGCAATCAGCCCCAGCATTTT. It specifies CASSRDISNQPQHF.

The J gene is TRBJ1-6, the V gene TRBV4-1; the match to TRBD1 covers 7 bases. The CDR3 spans 15 residues. Germline V lookup: CDR1 MGHRA, CDR2 YSYEKL. The V segment lost 4 bases and the J segment 7 bases; nucleotides outside the gene matches: 7. CDR3 residues: CASSRGDRVNSPLHF. CDR3 DNA: TGCGCCAGCAGCCGGGGAGACAGGGTGAATTCACCCCTCCACTTT.

The V and J genes are TRBV19 and TRBJ2-5; the D is unclear. Trimming removed 1 base from V and 2 bases from J, with 11 bases in between. From germline, CDR1 is LNHDA and CDR2 SQIVND (reference sequence). The CDR3 totals 15 residues. For the CDR3, the DNA is TGTGCCAGTAGTATAGGGGTCACAGTACAAGAGACCCAGTACTTC. Its protein product is CASSIGVTVQETQYF.

This clone was detected only once. The chain combines TRBV19 with TRBJ1-2; D gene ambiguous. The CDR3 covers 14 residues. The V end lost 3 bases, the J end lost 8 bases, and 16 bases lay between the germline ends. Per the germline V gene, CDR1 is LNHDA and CDR2 is SQIVND (reference sequence). CDR3 sequence: CASSIKAEGEGYTF. DNA of the CDR3: TGTGCCAGTAGTATTAAAGCGGAGGGAGAGGGCTACACCTTC.

The chain combines TRBV19 with TRBJ1-6; D is possibly TRBD1 (5 bases). The CDR3 covers 14 residues. Trimming removed 3 bases at V and 14 bases at J, with 17 bases between. From germline, CDR1 is LNHDA and CDR2 SQIVND (reference sequence). CDR3 loop: CASSMVGGQSSLHF. CDR3 sequence (DNA): TGTGCCAGTAGTATGGTCGGGGGTCAGTCATCCCTCCACTTT.

V and J are TRBV29-1 and TRBJ2-7; the D is unclear. The germline CDR1 and CDR2 sequences are SQVTM and ANQGSEA. V lost 4 bases and J lost 3, with 13 bases in between. This CDR3 comprises 13 residues. The CDR3 DNA follows: TGCAGCGTTGTAGGTGGTAGCAGCTACGAGCAGTACTTC. Protein sequence: CSVVGGSSYEQYF.

The J gene is TRBJ1-6, the V gene TRBV7-3; 8 bases map to TRBD1. There are 14 residues in the CDR3. Germline CDR1 and CDR2: SGHTA and FQGTGA. V trimming: 6 bases; J trimming: 7 bases; junction bases outside the gene matches: 5. This CDR3 is CASSLDRANSPLHF. CDR3 sequence (DNA): TGTGCCAGCAGTCTGGACAGGGCCAATTCACCCCTCCACTTT.

The chain carries TRBV4-2 and TRBJ2-1, with 10 nucleotides matching TRBD2. In germline, CDR1 is LGHNA, CDR2 YNFKEQ. The junction had 10 bases not matched to a gene; V was cut back by 1 base and J by 7 bases. This CDR3 contains 17 residues. CDR3 DNA: TGTGCCAGCAGCCAAGGACCCAGCGGGGGGGACTGGAATGAGCAGTTCTTC. Amino acids: CASSQGPSGGDWNEQFF.

The CDR3 loop is CASSPLGGANTGELFF. CDR3 sequence (DNA): TGTGCCAGTAGCCCGCTGGGGGGGGCCAACACCGGGGAGCTGTTTTTT. This chain connects TRBV19 to TRBJ2-2, with D perhaps matching TRBD2 (7 bases). CDR1 and CDR2 from the germline V gene are LNHDA and SQIVND (reference sequence). The V end lost 6 bases, the J end lost 2 bases, and 16 bases lay between the germline ends. This CDR3 has 16 amino acids.

The rearrangement links TRBV18 to TRBJ2-5, with no clear D. The CDR3 totals 13 residues. Germline-derived CDR1 and CDR2 are KGHSH and LQKENI. Trimming pared 3 bases from V and 2 bases from J, leaving 7 bases between. For the CDR3, the DNA is TGTGCCAGCTCACCTGACTTTCAAGAGACCCAGTACTTC. This codes for CASSPDFQETQYF.

There are many counts of this clone. V gene TRBV20-1 combines with J gene TRBJ1-1; a weak D match, TRBD1 (6 bases). Trimming removed 3 bases at V and 4 bases at J, with 12 bases between. The CDR3 runs to 13 residues. The germline V gene has CDR1 DFQATT and CDR2 SNEGSKA (reference sequence). CDR3 DNA: TGCAGTGCTAGTGTCGGGGGGCGCACTGAAGCTTTCTTT. Translated, it gives CSASVGGRTEAFF.

The genes are TRBV24-1 and TRBJ2-2; D remains unclear. Germline V lookup: CDR1 KGHDR, CDR2 SFDVKD. V was trimmed by 4 bases and J by 4 bases, leaving 12 bases between them. This CDR3 comprises 15 residues. Here the CDR3 DNA reads TGTGCCACCAGTGACAGCTCCTCGGGCACCGGGGAGCTGTTTTTT. Translating it yields CATSDSSSGTGELFF.

J is TRBJ2-1 and V is TRBV7-9, with 7 bases that match TRBD2. Per the germline V gene, CDR1 is SEHNR and CDR2 is FQNEAQ (reference sequence). With V trimmed by 5 bases and J by 3 bases, 7 bases remained unmatched. This CDR3 is built from 15 residues. CDR3 bases: TGTGCCAGCAGCCCCCTCGGCGGGGGCTACAATGAGCAGTTCTTC. Its protein is CASSPLGGGYNEQFF. The entire variable domain, with the rest obtained from reference TRBV7-9 and TRBJ2-1, is as follows: DTGVSQNPRHKITKRGQNVTFRCDPISEHNRLYWYRQTLGQGPEFLTYFQNEAQLEKSRLLSDRFSAERPKGSFSTLEIQRTEQGDSAMYLCASSPLGGGYNEQFFGPGTRLTVL.

The V call is TRBV5-8, the J call TRBJ1-5, with a weak D call TRBD1 (5 bases). CDR1 is SGHTS and CDR2 is YDEGEE in the germline V gene. This CDR3 is built from 14 residues. Trimming removed 2 bases at V and 3 bases at J, with 9 bases between. CDR3 loop: CASSLRQHNQPQHF. The DNA of the CDR3 is TGTGCCAGCAGCTTACGACAGCACAATCAGCCCCAGCATTTT.

This clone came up once. The rearrangement joins TRBV10-3 to TRBJ2-2; TRBD1 might be the D (6 bases). The CDR3 is made up of 12 amino acids. Trimming cost V 4 bases and J 9 bases, with 9 bases left between them. Per germline, CDR1 ENHRY and CDR2 SYGVKD. CDR3 in DNA: TGTGCCATCAGTGCTGGGGGCCGGGAGCTGTTTTTT. Protein product: CAISAGGRELFF.

The rearrangement links TRBV3-1 (or the pseudogene TRBV3-2) to TRBJ2-3; TRBD2 matches at 14 bases. Germline V CDR1 and CDR2: LGHDT, YNNKEL (reference sequence). This CDR3 has 18 amino acids. V dropped 5 bases and J dropped 0; count of bases not matched to a gene: 7. CDR3 in amino acids: CASSKRLAGGGSTDTQYF. CDR3 DNA sequence: TGTGCCAGCAGCAAGCGACTAGCGGGGGGGGGTAGCACAGATACGCAGTATTTT.